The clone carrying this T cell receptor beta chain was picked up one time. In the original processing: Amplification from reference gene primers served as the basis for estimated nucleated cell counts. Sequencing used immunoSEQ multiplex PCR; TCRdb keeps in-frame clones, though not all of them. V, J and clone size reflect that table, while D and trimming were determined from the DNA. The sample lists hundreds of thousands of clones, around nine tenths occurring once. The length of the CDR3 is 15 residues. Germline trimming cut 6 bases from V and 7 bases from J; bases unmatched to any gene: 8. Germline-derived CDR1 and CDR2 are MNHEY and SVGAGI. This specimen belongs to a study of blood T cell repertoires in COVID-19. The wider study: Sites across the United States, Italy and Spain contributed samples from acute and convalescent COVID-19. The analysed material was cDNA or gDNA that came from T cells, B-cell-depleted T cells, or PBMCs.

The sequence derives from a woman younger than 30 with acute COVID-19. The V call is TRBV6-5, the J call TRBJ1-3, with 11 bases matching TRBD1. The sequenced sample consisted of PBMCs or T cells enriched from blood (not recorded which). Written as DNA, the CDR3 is TGTGCCAGCAGCTCCGGGGGGACAGGGGGGAACACCATATATTTT. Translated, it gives CASSSGGTGGNTIYF.